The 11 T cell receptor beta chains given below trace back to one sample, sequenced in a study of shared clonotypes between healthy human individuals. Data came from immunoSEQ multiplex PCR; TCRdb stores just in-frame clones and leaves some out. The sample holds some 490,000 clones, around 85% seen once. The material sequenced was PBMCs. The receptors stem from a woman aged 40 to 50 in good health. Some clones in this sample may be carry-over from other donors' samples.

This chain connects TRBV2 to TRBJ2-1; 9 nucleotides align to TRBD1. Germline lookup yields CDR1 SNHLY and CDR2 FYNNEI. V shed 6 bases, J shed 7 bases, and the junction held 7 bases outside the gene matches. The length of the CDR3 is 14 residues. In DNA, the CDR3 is TGTGCCAGCAGGGCGACAGGGGGTCAAAATGAGCAGTTCTTC. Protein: CASRATGGQNEQFF.

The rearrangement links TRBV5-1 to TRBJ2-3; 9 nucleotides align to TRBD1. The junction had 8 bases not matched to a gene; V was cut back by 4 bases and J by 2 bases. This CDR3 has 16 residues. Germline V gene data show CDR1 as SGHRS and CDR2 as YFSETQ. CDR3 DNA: TGCGCCAGCAGCAAAGGACAGGGGCCCTACACAGATACGCAGTATTTT. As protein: CASSKGQGPYTDTQYF.

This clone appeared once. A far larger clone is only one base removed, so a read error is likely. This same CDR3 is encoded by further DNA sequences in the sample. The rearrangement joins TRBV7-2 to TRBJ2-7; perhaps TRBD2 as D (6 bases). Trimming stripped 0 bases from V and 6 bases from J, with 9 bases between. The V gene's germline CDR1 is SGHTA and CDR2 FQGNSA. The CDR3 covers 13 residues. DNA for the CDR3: TGTGCCAGCAGCTTAGCGGGGGGTGTCGAGCAGTACTTC. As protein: CASSLAGGVEQYF.

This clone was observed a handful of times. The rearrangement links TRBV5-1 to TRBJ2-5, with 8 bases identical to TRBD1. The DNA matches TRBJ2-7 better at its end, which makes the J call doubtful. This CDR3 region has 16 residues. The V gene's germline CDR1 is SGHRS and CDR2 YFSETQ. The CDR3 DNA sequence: TGCGCCAGCAGCTCGGTGACAGGGGTTCGGTCCTACGAGCAGTACTTC. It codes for CASSSVTGVRSYEQYF.

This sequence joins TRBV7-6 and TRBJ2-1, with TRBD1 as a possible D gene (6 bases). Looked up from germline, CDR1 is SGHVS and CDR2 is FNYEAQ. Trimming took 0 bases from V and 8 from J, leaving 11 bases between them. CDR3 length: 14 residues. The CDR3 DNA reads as TGTGCCAGCAGCTTAGCTTTCAGGGGCGATGAGCAGTTCTTC. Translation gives CASSLAFRGDEQFF.

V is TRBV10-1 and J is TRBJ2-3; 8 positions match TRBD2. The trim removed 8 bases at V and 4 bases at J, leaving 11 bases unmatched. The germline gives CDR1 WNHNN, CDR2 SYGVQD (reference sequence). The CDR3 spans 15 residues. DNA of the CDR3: TGCGCCAGCTCTGAGCCGGGACTAGGGGCAGATACGCAGTATTTT. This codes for CASSEPGLGADTQYF.

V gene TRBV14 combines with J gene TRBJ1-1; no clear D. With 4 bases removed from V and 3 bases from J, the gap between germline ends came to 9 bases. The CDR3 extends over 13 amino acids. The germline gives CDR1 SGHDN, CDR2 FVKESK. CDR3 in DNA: TGTGCCAGCAGCCCAACGCGAGACACTGAAGCTTTCTTT. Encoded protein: CASSPTRDTEAFF.

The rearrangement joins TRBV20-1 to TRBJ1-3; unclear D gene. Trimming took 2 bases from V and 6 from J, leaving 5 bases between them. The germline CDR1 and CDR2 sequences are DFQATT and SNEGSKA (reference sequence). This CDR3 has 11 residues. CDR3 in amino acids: CSARRENTIYF. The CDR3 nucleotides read TGCAGTGCTAGACGGGAAAACACCATATATTTT.

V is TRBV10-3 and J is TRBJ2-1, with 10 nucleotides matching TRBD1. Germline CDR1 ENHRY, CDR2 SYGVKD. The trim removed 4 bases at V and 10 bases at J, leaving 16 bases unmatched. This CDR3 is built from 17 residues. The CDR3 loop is CAISVNSGTGVSREQFF. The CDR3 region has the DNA TGTGCCATCAGTGTAAACTCCGGGACAGGGGTCTCGAGGGAGCAGTTCTTC.

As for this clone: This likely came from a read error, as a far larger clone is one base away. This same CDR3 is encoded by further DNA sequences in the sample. Here the CDR3 reads CASRRDSNQPQHF. The CDR3 DNA follows: TGTGCCAGCAGACGGGACAGCAATCAGCCCCAGCATTTT. This chain connects TRBV2 to TRBJ1-5; TRBD1 is a possible D gene (5 bases). V lost 6 bases and J 1 base, leaving 7 bases between the germline ends. The CDR3 runs 13 residues. Germline CDR1 reads SNHLY; CDR2 reads FYNNEI.

The CDR3: CACSTGGVGEQYF. CDR3 in DNA: TGTGCCTGTTCGACAGGGGGCGTAGGGGAGCAGTACTTC. V and J are TRBV30 and TRBJ2-7, with 10 bases identical to TRBD1. The CDR3 loop spans 13 amino acids. Trimming cost V 6 bases and J 7 bases; bases outside gene matches: 9. CDR1 is GTSNPN, CDR2 SVGIG, per germline (reference sequence).